The entry below describes one T cell receptor beta chain. No cognate antigen has been identified for it. Per-base quality was not reported, and no clone a single base away is much larger than it. This specimen belongs to a study of Ad26.COV2.S vaccination and SARS-CoV-2 variants (dated by TCRdb to about 2021). About the study as a whole: Vaccine-arm donors were drawn from COV1001, a multicentre, randomized, double-blind, placebo-controlled phase I-IIa trial of Ad26.COV2.S in healthy adults. Ad26.COV2.S was administered intramuscularly at a dose of 5x10^10 or 1x10^11 viral particles, either as one shot or as two shots given 56 days apart. TCRbeta repertoire sequencing served as the tool for gauging how specific and how broad the SARS-CoV-2-reactive T cell receptors were following Ad26.COV2.S vaccination. The TCR-sequenced set comprised approximately 32 samples: some 19 Ad26.COV2.S vaccine recipients, 5 placebo recipients and 8 SARS-CoV-2 convalescent individuals. Participants in the trial were split at random into five groups of five each, receiving low-dose or high-dose Ad26.COV2.S once or twice, or else placebo on both occasions. Throughout the experiments and outcome assessment, investigators stayed blinded to trial group allocation.

TCRbeta CDR3 regions were sequenced with the immunoSEQ Assay. After extraction, genomic DNA underwent amplification by bias-controlled multiplex PCR, followed by high-throughput sequencing. Under the source paper's analysis protocol: To quantify the absolute abundance of every unique TCRbeta CDR3 region, sequences were collapsed and filtered. T cell fraction was estimated by normalizing TCRbeta template counts to usable DNA, which was measured by amplifying reference genes present in all nucleated cells. Repertoire TCRs were annotated as SARS-CoV-2-specific when V gene, CDR3 amino acid sequence and J gene were exactly matched to a known reactive TCR set. The reference SARS-CoV-2 TCR set was obtained from MIRA and was filtered for enrichment in COVID-19-positive ImmuneCODE repertoires, whereby public or cross-reactive TCRs were removed. Using the MIRA antigens, annotated TCRs were further analysed by specific ORF or by position within an ORF. Breadth was defined as annotated unique rearrangements over total unique productive rearrangements; depth was the summed frequency of those rearrangements. Two-sided Wilcoxon rank-sum tests were applied when comparing TCR breadth between groups. TCRdb took this table from immuneACCESS and kept in-frame rearrangements with V and J called. Such tables lack part of the clones; where checked against another copy, unresolved V genes explain under half of the gap, and the rest is unexplained. The V and J calls and clone size are taken from that table; D and trimming were inferred from the DNA. For this sample there are over 400,000 clones; 80% to 95% appear just once. The ten biggest clones cover roughly 4% of the sample.

Measured from the cysteine to the phenylalanine, the CDR3 is 15 residues long. The DNA shown is the 45-base CDR3, in frame from base 1. Sequences SGHAT (CDR1) and FQNNGV (CDR2) are obtained from the germline V gene. At the junction V is shortened by 0 bases and J by 2 bases, with 11 bases in between. Study-level results and caveats: The study lacked the statistical power to compare responses across vaccine doses or regimens. Substantial breadth of spike-specific CD8+ and CD4+ T cell responses was reported after vaccination. The authors noted that the TCR breadth and depth analyses may have underestimated total T cell responses. Ad26.COV2.S recipients had higher spike-specific TCR breadth than placebo recipients (P = 0.0014). Vaccine and placebo recipients had similar non-spike TCR breadth, a finding consistent with the vaccine containing only spike.

The treatment or condition label here, explained by the study, means: roughly 18 received Ad26.COV2.S at low or high dose, single or two shots; about 5 received placebo; per-sample allocation not given. Repertoires of vaccine and placebo recipients were sequenced from samples collected on day 63 after the first injection. In Cohort 1b, about two dozen adults aged 18-55 years were enrolled at a single site in Boston, USA, between 29 July and 7 August 2020. Ad26.COV2.S was a replication-incompetent adenovirus type 26 vector that expressed a prefusion-stabilized SARS-CoV-2 spike protein derived from the original Wuhan strain.

The starting material was peripheral blood, obtained in a trial of Ad26.COV2.S vaccine versus placebo. In this chain, TRBV11-2 is recombined with TRBJ2-7; no D gene can be assigned with confidence. The clonotype was recovered from a person aged 18-65 years who received the Ad26.COV2.S COVID-19 vaccine or a placebo. The nucleotide sequence reads TGTGCCAGCAGCTTAGATCGCAGATCAACCTACGAGCAGTACTTC. This is translated as CASSLDRRSTYEQYF.